This is a list of T cell receptor beta chains from one sample in a study of blood T cell repertoires in COVID-19. TCRdb keeps only in-frame clones here, not all; method: immunoSEQ multiplex PCR. The data hold some 170,000 clones, with approximately 80% observed a single time. Sequenced material: PBMCs or T cells enriched from blood (not recorded which). The receptors were gathered from a man aged 45-65 years who had recovered from COVID-19. CDR3s include the opening cysteine and the closing phenylalanine or tryptophan. Each record gives: V gene, clone size, D gene, CDR3 length, J gene, CDR3 protein, CDR3 DNA. A D gene is named only where the DNA matches it firmly. Expanded clones get a size class; other rows say once, few or many, or leave the size out.

V: TRBV29-1; size: -; D: -; length: 10; J: TRBJ1-1; CDR3: CSVETREAFF; DNA: TGCAGCGTTGAAACCAGGGAAGCTTTCTTT
V: TRBV29-1; size: -; D: TRBD1; length: 15; J: TRBJ1-1; CDR3: CSVHNPGTGIPEAFF; DNA: TGCAGCGTTCACAACCCCGGGACAGGGATACCTGAAGCTTTCTTT
V: TRBV20-1; size: once; D: -; length: 12; J: TRBJ1-3; CDR3: CSASMQGNTIYF; DNA: TGCAGTGCTAGTATGCAGGGAAACACCATATATTTT
V: TRBV5-1; size: few; D: TRBD2; length: 15; J: TRBJ2-5; CDR3: CASRPGGASWETQYF; DNA: TGCGCCAGCAGACCCGGGGGGGCCTCTTGGGAGACCCAGTACTTC
V: TRBV2; size: -; D: -; length: 13; J: TRBJ1-4; CDR3: CASTTNRQEKLFF; DNA: TGTGCCAGCACTACTAACAGACAGGAAAAACTGTTTTTT
V: TRBV4-2; size: -; D: -; length: 15; J: TRBJ2-5; CDR3: CASSLRPGSEETQYF; DNA: TGTGCCAGCAGCTTACGCCCAGGATCTGAAGAGACCCAGTACTTC
V: TRBV5-1; size: few; D: TRBD1; length: 16; J: TRBJ1-6; CDR3: CASRETGGASNSPLHF; DNA: TGCGCCAGCAGAGAGACAGGGGGCGCGAGTAATTCACCCCTCCACTTT
V: TRBV28; size: -; D: -; length: 10; J: TRBJ2-7; CDR3: CGAGTYEQYF; DNA: TGTGGGGCCGGTACCTACGAGCAGTACTTC
V: TRBV9; size: many; D: -; length: 15; J: TRBJ2-5; CDR3: CASSVDGASGETQYF; DNA: TGTGCCAGCAGCGTAGATGGGGCGAGTGGGGAGACCCAGTACTTC
V: TRBV7-9; size: -; D: -; length: 15; J: TRBJ1-2; CDR3: CASSSQTVTNYGYTF; DNA: TGTGCCAGCAGCTCCCAGACAGTTACTAACTATGGCTACACCTTC
V: TRBV5-1; size: -; D: -; length: 14; J: TRBJ1-1; CDR3: CASSTAPGNTEAFF; DNA: TGCGCCAGCAGCACGGCCCCAGGGAACACTGAAGCTTTCTTT
V: TRBV30; size: once; D: TRBD2; length: 15; J: TRBJ2-1; CDR3: CAWSPTSGGIDEQFF; DNA: TGTGCCTGGAGCCCAACTAGCGGGGGTATAGATGAGCAGTTCTTC
V: TRBV5-1; size: -; D: TRBD2; length: 16; J: TRBJ2-5; CDR3: CASSNWTSGGAKTQYF; DNA: TGCGCCAGCAGCAACTGGACTAGCGGGGGGGCAAAGACCCAGTACTTC
V: TRBV5-1; size: many; D: -; length: 13; J: TRBJ2-1; CDR3: CASSVVAGNEQFF; DNA: TGCGCCAGCAGTGTAGTAGCCGGTAATGAGCAGTTCTTC
V: TRBV9; size: -; D: -; length: 15; J: TRBJ1-1; CDR3: CASSALTGMNTEAFF; DNA: TGTGCCAGCAGCGCCCTAACAGGGATGAACACTGAAGCTTTCTTT
V: TRBV6-5; size: -; D: -; length: 15; J: TRBJ2-5; CDR3: CASTMTGLMGETQYF; DNA: TGTGCCAGCACCATGACAGGACTCATGGGAGAGACCCAGTACTTC
V: TRBV7-9; size: -; D: -; length: 15; J: TRBJ2-1; CDR3: CASSSNRVLYNEQFF; DNA: TGTGCCAGCAGCTCCAACCGGGTCCTGTACAATGAGCAGTTCTTC
V: TRBV5-1; size: -; D: TRBD1; length: 13; J: TRBJ1-4; CDR3: CASSRGQLEKLFF; DNA: TGCGCCAGCAGCAGGGGACAGCTTGAAAAACTGTTTTTT
V: TRBV3-1/TRBV3-2; size: -; D: -; length: 15; J: TRBJ1-3; CDR3: CASSTTRDKGNTIYF; DNA: TGTGCCAGCTCCACAACCCGGGACAAAGGAAACACCATATATTTT
V: TRBV19; size: -; D: -; length: 15; J: TRBJ1-1; CDR3: CASKLGTLLNTEAFF; DNA: TGTGCCAGTAAACTCGGGACTCTCCTTAACACTGAAGCTTTCTTT